The clone carrying this T cell receptor beta chain was observed a few times. Antigen: not known. The data derive from a study of cytomegalovirus exposure and HLA in healthy donors. Unmatched junction bases numbered 5, after V lost 7 bases and J lost 1 base. The CDR3 has 14 amino acids. Germline assignment: CDR1 SGDLS and CDR2 YYNGEE. Findings of the study overall: Some TCR beta chains (about 180 of them) were listed as cytomegalovirus-associated. Immune exposure data for these donors was limited to CMV serostatus. Sequencing had likely introduced a cluster of highly shared sequence variants as an artifact. Most subjects' HLA-A and HLA-B alleles were reportedly predicted from TCR beta sequences.

The study ran its PCR with 60 Vbeta and 13 Jbeta primers. The table came from immunoSEQ multiplex PCR; TCRdb's copy has only in-frame clones and leaves some out. The repertoire holds more than 200,000 clones, with 70% to 85% as singletons. Sequences were obtained from PBMCs. This chain joins TRBV9 and TRBJ1-2, with TRBD1 matching over 9 bases. The TCR sequence derives from a girl aged 2 to 9 in good health and CMV-seronegative. The CDR3 loop is CASLGQGVNYGYTF. The CDR3, as DNA: TGTGCCAGCCTGGGACAGGGAGTTAACTATGGCTACACCTTC.